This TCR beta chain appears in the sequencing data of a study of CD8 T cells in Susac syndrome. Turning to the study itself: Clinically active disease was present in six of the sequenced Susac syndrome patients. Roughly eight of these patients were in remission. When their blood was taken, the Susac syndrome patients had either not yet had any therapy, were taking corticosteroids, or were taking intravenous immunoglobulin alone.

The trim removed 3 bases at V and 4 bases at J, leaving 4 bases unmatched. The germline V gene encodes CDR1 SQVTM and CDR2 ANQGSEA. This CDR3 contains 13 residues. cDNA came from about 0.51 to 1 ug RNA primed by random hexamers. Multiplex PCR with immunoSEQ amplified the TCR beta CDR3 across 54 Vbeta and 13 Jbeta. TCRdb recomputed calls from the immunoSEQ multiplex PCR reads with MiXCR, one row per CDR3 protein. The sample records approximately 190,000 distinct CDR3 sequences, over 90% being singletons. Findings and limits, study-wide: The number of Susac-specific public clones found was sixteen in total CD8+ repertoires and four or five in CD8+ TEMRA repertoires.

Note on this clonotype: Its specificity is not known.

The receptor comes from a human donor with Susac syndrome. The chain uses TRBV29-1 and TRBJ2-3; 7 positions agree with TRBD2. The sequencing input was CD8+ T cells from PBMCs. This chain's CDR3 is CSVERERPDTQYF. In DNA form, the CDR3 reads TGCAGCGTTGAGCGGGAGAGACCAGATACGCAGTATTTT.